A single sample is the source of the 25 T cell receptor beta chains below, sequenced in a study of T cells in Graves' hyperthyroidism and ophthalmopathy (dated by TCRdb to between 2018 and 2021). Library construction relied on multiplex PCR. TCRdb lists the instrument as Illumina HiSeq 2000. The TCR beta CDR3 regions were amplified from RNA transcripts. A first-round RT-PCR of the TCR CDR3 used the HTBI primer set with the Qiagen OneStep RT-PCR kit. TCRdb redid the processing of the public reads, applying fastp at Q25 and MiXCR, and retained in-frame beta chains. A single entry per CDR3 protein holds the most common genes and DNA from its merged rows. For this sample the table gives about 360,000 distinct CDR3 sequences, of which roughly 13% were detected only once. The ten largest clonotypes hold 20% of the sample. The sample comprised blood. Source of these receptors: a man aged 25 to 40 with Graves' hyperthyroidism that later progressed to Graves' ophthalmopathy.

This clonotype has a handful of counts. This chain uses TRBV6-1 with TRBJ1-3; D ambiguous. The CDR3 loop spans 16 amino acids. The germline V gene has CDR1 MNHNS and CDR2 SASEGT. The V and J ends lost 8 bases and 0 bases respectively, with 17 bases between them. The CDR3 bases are TGTGCCAGCTGTTCCTCTCCGTACCTCTCTGGAAACACCATATATTTT. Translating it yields CASCSSPYLSGNTIYF.

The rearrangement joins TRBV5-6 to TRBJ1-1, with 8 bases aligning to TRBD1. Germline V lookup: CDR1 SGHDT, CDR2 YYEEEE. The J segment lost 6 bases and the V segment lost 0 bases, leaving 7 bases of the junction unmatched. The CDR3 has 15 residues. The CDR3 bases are TGTGCCAGCAGCTTGGTAGGGCAGGGGGCGTCTGAAGCTTTCTTT. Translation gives CASSLVGQGASEAFF.

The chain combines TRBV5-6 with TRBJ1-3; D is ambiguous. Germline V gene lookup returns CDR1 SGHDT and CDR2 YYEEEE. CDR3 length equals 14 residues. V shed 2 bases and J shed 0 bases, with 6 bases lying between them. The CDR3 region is CASSFEFSGNTIYF. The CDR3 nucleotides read TGTGCCAGCAGCTTTGAATTCTCTGGAAACACCATATATTTT.

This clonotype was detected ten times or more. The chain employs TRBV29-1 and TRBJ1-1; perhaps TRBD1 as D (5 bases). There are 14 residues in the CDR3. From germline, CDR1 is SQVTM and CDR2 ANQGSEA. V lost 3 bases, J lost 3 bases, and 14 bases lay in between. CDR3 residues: CSVDWGWGDTEAFF. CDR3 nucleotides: TGCAGCGTTGACTGGGGTTGGGGGGACACTGAAGCTTTCTTT.

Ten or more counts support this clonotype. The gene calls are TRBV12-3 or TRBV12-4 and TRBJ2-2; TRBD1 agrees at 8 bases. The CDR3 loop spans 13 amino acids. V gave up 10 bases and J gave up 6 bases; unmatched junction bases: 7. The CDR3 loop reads CANTGGRAGELFF. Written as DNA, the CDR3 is TGTGCCAACACAGGGGGAAGGGCCGGGGAGCTGTTTTTT.

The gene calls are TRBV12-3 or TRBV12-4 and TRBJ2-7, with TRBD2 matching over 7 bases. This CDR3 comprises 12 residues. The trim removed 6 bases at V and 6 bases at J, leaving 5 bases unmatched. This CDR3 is CASRDSGGEQYF. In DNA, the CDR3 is TGTGCCAGCAGGGACTCGGGGGGCGAGCAGTACTTC.

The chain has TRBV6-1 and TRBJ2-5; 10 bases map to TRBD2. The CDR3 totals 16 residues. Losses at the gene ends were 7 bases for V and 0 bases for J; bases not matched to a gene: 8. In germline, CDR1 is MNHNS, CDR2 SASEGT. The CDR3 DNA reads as TGTGCCAGCAAGGAGCTAGCGGGAGTGTACCAAGAGACCCAGTACTTC. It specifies CASKELAGVYQETQYF.

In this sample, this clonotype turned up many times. The CDR3 DNA reads TGTGCCAGCAGTTTCCGGGACAGGGGGCCGCTCTCCCAGCATTTT. Translated, it gives CASSFRDRGPLSQHF. The chain couples TRBV28 to TRBJ1-5; 12 bases match TRBD1. The CDR3 extends over 15 amino acids. Trimming at V came to 3 bases and at J to 11 bases, leaving 8 bases not matched to a gene. In germline, CDR1 is MDHEN, CDR2 SYDVKM.

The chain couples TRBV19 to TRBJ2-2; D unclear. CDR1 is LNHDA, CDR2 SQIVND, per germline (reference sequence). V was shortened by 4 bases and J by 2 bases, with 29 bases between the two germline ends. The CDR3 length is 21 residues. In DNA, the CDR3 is TGTGCCAGTAGTACGACGGGTATGCCACTATTGACGAGCCTAAACACCGGGGAGCTGTTTTTT. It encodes CASSTTGMPLLTSLNTGELFF.

The CDR3, as DNA: TGTGCCATCAGATCAGGGAAAGGGGAACCTGGCTACACCTTC. Protein product: CAIRSGKGEPGYTF. The rearrangement links TRBV10-3 to TRBJ1-2; the D gene is possibly TRBD1 (5 bases). The V end lost 6 bases, the J end lost 7 bases, and 18 bases lay between the germline ends. Germline V gives CDR1 ENHRY, CDR2 SYGVKD. CDR3 length equals 14 residues.

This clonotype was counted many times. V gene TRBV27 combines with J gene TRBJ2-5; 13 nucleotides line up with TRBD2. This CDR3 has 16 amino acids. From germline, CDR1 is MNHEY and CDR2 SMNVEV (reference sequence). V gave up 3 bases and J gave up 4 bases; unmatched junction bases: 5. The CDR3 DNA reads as TGTGCCAGCAGTTTCACTAGCGGGGGGGCAGCAGAGACCCAGTACTTC. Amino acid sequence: CASSFTSGGAAETQYF.

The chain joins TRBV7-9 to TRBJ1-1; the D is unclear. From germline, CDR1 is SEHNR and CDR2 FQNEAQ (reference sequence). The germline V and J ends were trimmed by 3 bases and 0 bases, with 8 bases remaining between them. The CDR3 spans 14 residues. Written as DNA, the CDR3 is TGTGCCAGCAGCTTCGGCACTATGAACACTGAAGCTTTCTTT. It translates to CASSFGTMNTEAFF.

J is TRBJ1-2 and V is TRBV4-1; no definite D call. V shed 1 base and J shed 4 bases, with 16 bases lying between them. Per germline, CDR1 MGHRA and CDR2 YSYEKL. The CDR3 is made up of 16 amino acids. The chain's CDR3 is CASSQVRFSEGYGYTF. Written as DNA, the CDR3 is TGCGCCAGCAGCCAAGTCCGGTTCAGCGAGGGCTATGGCTACACCTTC.

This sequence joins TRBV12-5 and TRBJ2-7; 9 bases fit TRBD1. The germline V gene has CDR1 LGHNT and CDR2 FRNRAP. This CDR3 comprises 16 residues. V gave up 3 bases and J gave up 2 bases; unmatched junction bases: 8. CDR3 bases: TGTGCTAGTGGTTTAGGCGGGACAGGGCTCCCCTACGAGCAGTACTTC. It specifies CASGLGGTGLPYEQYF.

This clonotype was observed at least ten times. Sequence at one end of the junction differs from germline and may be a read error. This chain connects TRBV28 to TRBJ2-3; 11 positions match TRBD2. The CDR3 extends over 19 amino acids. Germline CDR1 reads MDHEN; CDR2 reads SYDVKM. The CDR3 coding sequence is TGTCCCAGCAGTTTGGGGGTGACTAGCGGGGCTAAACGCACAGATACGCAGTATTTT. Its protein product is CPSSLGVTSGAKRTDTQYF.

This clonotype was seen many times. CDR3 sequence (DNA): TGTGCCAGCAGCTTTAGCCACAGCTCCTACAATGAGCAGTTCTTC. Translating it yields CASSFSHSSYNEQFF. The chain has TRBV7-8 and TRBJ2-1, with D uncertain. Trimming took 3 bases from V and 0 from J, leaving 9 bases between them. CDR1 and CDR2 from the germline V gene are SGHVS and FQNEAQ. There are 15 residues in the CDR3.

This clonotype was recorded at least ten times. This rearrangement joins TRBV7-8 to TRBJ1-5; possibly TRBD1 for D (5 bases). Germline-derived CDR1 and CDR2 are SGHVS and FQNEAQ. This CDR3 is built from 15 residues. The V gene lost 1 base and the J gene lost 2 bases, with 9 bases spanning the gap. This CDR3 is CASSLGWDGNQPQHF. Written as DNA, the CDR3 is TGTGCCAGCAGCTTAGGGTGGGACGGCAATCAGCCCCAGCATTTT.

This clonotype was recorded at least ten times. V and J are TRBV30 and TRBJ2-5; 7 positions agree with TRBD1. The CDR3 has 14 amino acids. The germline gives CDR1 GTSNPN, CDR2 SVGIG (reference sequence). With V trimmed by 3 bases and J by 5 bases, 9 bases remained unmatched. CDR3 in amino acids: CAWSEGASDETQYF. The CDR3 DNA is TGTGCCTGGAGCGAGGGGGCATCGGATGAGACCCAGTACTTC.

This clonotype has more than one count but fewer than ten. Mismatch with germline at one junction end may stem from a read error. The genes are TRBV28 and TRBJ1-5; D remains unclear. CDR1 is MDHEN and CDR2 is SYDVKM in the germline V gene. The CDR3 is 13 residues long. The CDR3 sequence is CVSSLYSNQPQHF. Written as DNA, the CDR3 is TGTGTCAGCAGTCTGTATAGCAATCAGCCCCAGCATTTT.

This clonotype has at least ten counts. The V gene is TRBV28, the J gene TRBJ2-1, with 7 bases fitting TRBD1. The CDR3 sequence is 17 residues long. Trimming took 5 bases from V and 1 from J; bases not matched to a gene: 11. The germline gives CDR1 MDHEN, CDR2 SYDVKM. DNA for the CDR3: TGTGCCAGCAGTCCCCAGACAGGGTTCGCGTCCTACAATGAGCAGTTCTTC. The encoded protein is CASSPQTGFASYNEQFF.

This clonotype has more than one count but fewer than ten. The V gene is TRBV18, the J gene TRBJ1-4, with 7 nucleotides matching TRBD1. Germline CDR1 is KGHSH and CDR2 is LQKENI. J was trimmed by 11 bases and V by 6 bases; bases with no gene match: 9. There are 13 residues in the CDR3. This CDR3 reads CASSRGTVKKLFF. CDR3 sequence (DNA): TGTGCCAGCTCGCGAGGGACAGTAAAGAAACTGTTTTTT.

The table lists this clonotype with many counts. In DNA, the CDR3 is TGTGCCAGTAGTATGGGGGAGACCCAGTACTTC. Translated: CASSMGETQYF. The chain is built from TRBV19 and TRBJ2-5; unclear D gene. Germline lookup yields CDR1 LNHDA and CDR2 SQIVND (reference sequence). V was trimmed by 3 bases and J by 5 bases, leaving 4 bases between them. The CDR3 length is 11 residues.

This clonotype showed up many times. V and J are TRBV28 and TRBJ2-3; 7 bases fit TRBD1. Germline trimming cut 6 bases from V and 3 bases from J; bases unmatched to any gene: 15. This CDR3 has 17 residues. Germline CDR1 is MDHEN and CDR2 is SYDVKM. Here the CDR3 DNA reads TGTGCCAGCAGATCTCCGGGACAGCGTCAGGGGACAGATACGCAGTATTTT. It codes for CASRSPGQRQGTDTQYF.

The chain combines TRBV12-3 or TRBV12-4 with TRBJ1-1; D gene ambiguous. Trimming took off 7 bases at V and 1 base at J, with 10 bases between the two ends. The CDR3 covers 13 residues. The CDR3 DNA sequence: TGTGCCAGCATCGTCAATCAGAACACTGAAGCTTTCTTT. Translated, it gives CASIVNQNTEAFF.

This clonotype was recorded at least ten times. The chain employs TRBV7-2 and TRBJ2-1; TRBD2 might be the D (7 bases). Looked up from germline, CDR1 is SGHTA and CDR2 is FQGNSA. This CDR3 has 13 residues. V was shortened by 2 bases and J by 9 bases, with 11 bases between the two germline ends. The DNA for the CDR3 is TGTGCCAGCAGCTTAACGGGGGGCCCTGAGCAGTTCTTC. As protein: CASSLTGGPEQFF.